Listed here are 13 T cell receptor beta chains from one sample, sequenced in a study of identical twins. MiXCR was run by TCRdb on the 5' RACE reads, yielding one entry per CDR3 protein. Here the sample spans 650,000 to 750,000 distinct CDR3 sequences, 21% being singletons. These records were also assigned to another study, of T cells expressing NK-cell markers.

The sample was PBMCs. These receptors came from a woman younger than 30 in good health.

The gene calls are TRBV27 and TRBJ2-1; no definite D call. Trimming left V 7 bases short and J 5 bases short, with 15 bases between. The germline V gene has CDR1 MNHEY and CDR2 SMNVEV (reference sequence). This CDR3 is 14 amino acids long. This CDR3 reads CASKTAVAHNEQFF. The CDR3 region has the DNA TGTGCCAGCAAAACCGCAGTAGCTCACAATGAGCAGTTCTTC.

This chain joins TRBV6-1 and TRBJ2-2; D unclear. The CDR3 extends over 15 amino acids. In germline, CDR1 is MNHNS, CDR2 SASEGT. The germline V and J ends were trimmed by 6 bases and 1 base, with 12 bases remaining between them. The CDR3: CASSHSGLNTGELFF. As DNA, the CDR3 is TGTGCCAGCAGCCATAGTGGGTTGAACACCGGGGAGCTGTTTTTT.

The chain recombines TRBV29-1 with TRBJ2-7; 8 bases match TRBD1. Trimming cost V 6 bases and J 1 base; bases outside gene matches: 11. CDR1 is SQVTM, CDR2 ANQGSEA, per germline. The CDR3 spans 15 residues. CDR3 sequence reads: CSVRGQGFPSYEQYF. For the CDR3, the DNA is TGCAGCGTCCGCGGACAGGGATTTCCATCCTACGAGCAGTACTTC.

This clonotype was detected only a few times. This chain joins TRBV7-2 and TRBJ2-5; TRBD1 matches 7 bases. The germline CDR1 and CDR2 sequences are SGHTA and FQGNSA. The CDR3 spans 15 residues. The ends lost 5 bases at V and 4 bases at J; junction bases unmatched: 10. The CDR3 loop reads CASSLLGTEGETQYF. CDR3 coding DNA: TGTGCCAGCAGCCTTCTTGGGACAGAAGGAGAGACCCAGTACTTC.

Here the CDR3 DNA reads TGTGCCAGCAGCTTCTCTGTTGTTAATGAGCAGTTCTTC. This codes for CASSFSVVNEQFF. The gene calls are TRBV7-2 and TRBJ2-1; no reliable D call. V lost 3 bases, J lost 7 bases, and 10 bases lay in between. The germline V gene has CDR1 SGHTA and CDR2 FQGNSA. The CDR3 has 13 amino acids.

This clonotype has more than one count but fewer than ten. The rearrangement joins TRBV6-2 or TRBV6-3 to TRBJ2-2, with D uncertain. Germline values: CDR1 MNHEY, CDR2 SVGEGT. The CDR3 length is 13 residues. Trimming removed 2 bases from V and 7 bases from J, with 8 bases in between. CDR3 nucleotides: TGTGCCAGCAGTTACCAAGGGTACGGGGAGCTGTTTTTT. This translates into CASSYQGYGELFF.

The genes are TRBV7-2 and TRBJ2-3; a weak D match, TRBD1 (5 bases). Deletions cut 5 bases from V and 8 bases from J, with 20 bases between. Germline lookup yields CDR1 SGHTA and CDR2 FQGNSA. The CDR3 length is 15 residues. As DNA, the CDR3 is TGTGCCAGCAGCCAGGGTGGGGCGGAGACGGCTACGCAGTATTTT. Protein sequence: CASSQGGAETATQYF.

This clonotype was counted a single time. This CDR3 reads CASSIGHLRGTQYF. The CDR3 DNA sequence: TGTGCCAGCAGCATCGGCCACTTAAGAGGGACCCAGTACTTC. This rearrangement joins TRBV7-9 to TRBJ2-5; D remains ambiguous. CDR3 length: 14 amino acids. The V and J ends lost 5 bases and 7 bases respectively, with 17 bases between them. Germline V gene lookup returns CDR1 SEHNR and CDR2 FQNEAQ (reference sequence).

This clonotype was found a few times. The chain links TRBV15 to TRBJ2-2, with a possible D match to TRBD1 (6 bases). The CDR3 has 14 residues. Deletions cut 7 bases from V and 4 bases from J, with 13 bases between. In germline, CDR1 is LNHNV, CDR2 YYDKDF (reference sequence). This chain's CDR3 is CATKAGVSTGELFF. The CDR3 region has the DNA TGTGCCACCAAGGCAGGGGTATCCACCGGGGAGCTGTTTTTT.

The chain links TRBV7-9 to TRBJ1-1; 8 bases are shared with TRBD1. CDR3 length equals 15 residues. Germline trimming cut 3 bases from V and 5 bases from J; bases unmatched to any gene: 8. Germline loops: CDR1 SEHNR, CDR2 FQNEAQ (reference sequence). Written as DNA, the CDR3 is TGTGCCAGCAGCTTGGCCCAGGGGGCGAGGACTGAAGCTTTCTTT. Amino acids: CASSLAQGARTEAFF.

This clonotype appeared a few times. This chain joins TRBV29-1 and TRBJ2-7; the match to TRBD2 covers 8 bases. Looked up from germline, CDR1 is SQVTM and CDR2 is ANQGSEA. This CDR3 has 12 amino acids. The V and J ends lost 6 bases and 5 bases, in that order; junction bases with no gene match: 6. The CDR3 sequence: CSVGLVVDEQYF. The CDR3 bases are TGCAGCGTGGGACTAGTAGTTGACGAGCAGTACTTC.

The V and J genes are TRBV5-1 and TRBJ2-1; the D gene is possibly TRBD2 (5 bases). V dropped 4 bases and J dropped 9 bases, with 14 bases sitting between them. The CDR3 has 13 residues. Germline-derived CDR1 and CDR2 are SGHRS and YFSETQ. The CDR3 DNA reads as TGCGCCAGCAGCCCGAGGAGGAATGGTGAGCAGTTCTTC. Its translation is CASSPRRNGEQFF.

There are a few counts of this clonotype. The chain is built from TRBV24-1 and TRBJ1-1; the D is unclear. V lost 3 bases and J 1 base, leaving 11 bases between the germline ends. Germline CDR1 is KGHDR and CDR2 is SFDVKD. CDR3 length equals 15 residues. The CDR3 loop reads CATSDGRRGNTEAFF. The CDR3 DNA follows: TGTGCCACCAGTGATGGTCGTCGGGGGAACACTGAAGCTTTCTTT.